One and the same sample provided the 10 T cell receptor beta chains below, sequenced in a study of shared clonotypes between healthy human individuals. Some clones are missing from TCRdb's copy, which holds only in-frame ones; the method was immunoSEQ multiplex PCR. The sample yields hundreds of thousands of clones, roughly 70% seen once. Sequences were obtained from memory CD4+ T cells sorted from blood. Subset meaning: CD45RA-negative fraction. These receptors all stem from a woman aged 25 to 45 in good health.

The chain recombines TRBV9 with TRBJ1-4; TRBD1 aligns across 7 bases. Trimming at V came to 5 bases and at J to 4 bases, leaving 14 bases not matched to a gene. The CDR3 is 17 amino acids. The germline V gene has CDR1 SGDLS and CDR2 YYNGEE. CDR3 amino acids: CASSVKPGQILNEKLFF. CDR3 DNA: TGTGCCAGCAGTGTAAAGCCGGGACAGATCCTTAATGAAAAACTGTTTTTT.

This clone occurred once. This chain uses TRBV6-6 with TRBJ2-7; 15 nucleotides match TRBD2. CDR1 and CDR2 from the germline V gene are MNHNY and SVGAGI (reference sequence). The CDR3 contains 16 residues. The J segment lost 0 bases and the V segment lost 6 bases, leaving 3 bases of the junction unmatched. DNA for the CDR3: TGTGCCAGCAGAGGGACTAGCGGGGGGAGCTCCTACGAGCAGTACTTC. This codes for CASRGTSGGSSYEQYF.

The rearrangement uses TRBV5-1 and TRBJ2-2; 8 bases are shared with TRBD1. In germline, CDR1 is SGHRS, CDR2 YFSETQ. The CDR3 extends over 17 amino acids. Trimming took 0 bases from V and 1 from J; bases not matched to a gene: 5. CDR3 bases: TGCGCCAGCAGCTTGGGAAACACAGGGGGGAACACCGGGGAGCTGTTTTTT. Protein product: CASSLGNTGGNTGELFF. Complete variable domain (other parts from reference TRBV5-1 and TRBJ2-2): KAGVTQTPRYLIKTRGQQVTLSCSPISGHRSVSWYQQTPGQGLQFLFEYFSETQRNKGNFPGRFSGRQFSNSRSEMNVSTLELGDSALYLCASSLGNTGGNTGELFFGEGSRLTVL.

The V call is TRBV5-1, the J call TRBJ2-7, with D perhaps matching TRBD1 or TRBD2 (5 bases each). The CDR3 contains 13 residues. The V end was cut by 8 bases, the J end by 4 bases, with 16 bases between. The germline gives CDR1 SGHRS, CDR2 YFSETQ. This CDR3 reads CASARDQKYEQYF. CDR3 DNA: TGCGCCAGTGCGAGGGACCAAAAATACGAGCAGTACTTC.

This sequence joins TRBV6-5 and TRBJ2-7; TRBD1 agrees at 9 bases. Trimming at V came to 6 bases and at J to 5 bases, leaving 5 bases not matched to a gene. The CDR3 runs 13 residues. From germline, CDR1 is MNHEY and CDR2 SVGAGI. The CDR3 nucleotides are TGTGCCAGCAGACGGACAGGGGCCGACGAGCAGTACTTC. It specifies CASRRTGADEQYF.

CDR3 nucleotide sequence: TGTGCCAGTAGGAAAGGGACTAGCGGGAACAATGAGCAGTTCTTC. Amino acid sequence: CASRKGTSGNNEQFF. This chain connects TRBV19 to TRBJ2-1, with 13 bases matching TRBD2. CDR1 and CDR2 from the germline V gene are LNHDA and SQIVND (reference sequence). The V gene end was trimmed by 6 bases and the J gene end by 5 bases; junction bases not matched to a gene: 4. This CDR3 contains 15 residues.

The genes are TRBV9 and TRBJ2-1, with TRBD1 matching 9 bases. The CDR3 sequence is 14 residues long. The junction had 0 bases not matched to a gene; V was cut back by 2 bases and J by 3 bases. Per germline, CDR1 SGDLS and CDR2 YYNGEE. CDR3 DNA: TGTGCCAGCAGCGTGACAGGGGGCTACAATGAGCAGTTCTTC. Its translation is CASSVTGGYNEQFF. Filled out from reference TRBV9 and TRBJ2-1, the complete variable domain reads DSGVTQTPKHLITATGQRVTLRCSPRSGDLSVYWYQQSLDQGLQFLIQYYNGEERAKGNILERFSAQQFPDLHSELNLSSLELGDSALYFCASSVTGGYNEQFFGPGTRLTVL.

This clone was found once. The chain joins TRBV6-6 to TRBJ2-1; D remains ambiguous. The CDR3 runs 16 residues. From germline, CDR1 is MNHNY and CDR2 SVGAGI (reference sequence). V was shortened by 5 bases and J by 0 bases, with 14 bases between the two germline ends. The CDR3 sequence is CASSAQFHYSYNEQFF. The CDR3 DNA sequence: TGTGCCAGCAGTGCACAGTTTCACTACTCCTACAATGAGCAGTTCTTC.

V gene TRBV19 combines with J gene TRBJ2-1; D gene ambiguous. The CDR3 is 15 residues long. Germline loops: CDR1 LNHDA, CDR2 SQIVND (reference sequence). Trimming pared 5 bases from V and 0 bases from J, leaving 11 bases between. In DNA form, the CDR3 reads TGTGCCAGTAGTCGCGGCGGAAACTCCTACAATGAGCAGTTCTTC. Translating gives CASSRGGNSYNEQFF. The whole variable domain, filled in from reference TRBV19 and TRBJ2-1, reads DGGITQSPKYLFRKEGQNVTLSCEQNLNHDAMYWYRQDPGQGLRLIYYSQIVNDFQKGDIAEGYSVSREKKESFPLTVTSAQKNPTAFYLCASSRGGNSYNEQFFGPGTRLTVL.

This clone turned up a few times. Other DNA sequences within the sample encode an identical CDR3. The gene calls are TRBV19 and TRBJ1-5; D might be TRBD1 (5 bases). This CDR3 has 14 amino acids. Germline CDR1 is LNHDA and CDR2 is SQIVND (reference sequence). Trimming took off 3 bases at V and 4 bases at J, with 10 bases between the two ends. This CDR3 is CASSIRGTNQPQHF. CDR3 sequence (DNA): TGTGCCAGTAGTATTAGAGGGACTAATCAGCCCCAGCATTTT.